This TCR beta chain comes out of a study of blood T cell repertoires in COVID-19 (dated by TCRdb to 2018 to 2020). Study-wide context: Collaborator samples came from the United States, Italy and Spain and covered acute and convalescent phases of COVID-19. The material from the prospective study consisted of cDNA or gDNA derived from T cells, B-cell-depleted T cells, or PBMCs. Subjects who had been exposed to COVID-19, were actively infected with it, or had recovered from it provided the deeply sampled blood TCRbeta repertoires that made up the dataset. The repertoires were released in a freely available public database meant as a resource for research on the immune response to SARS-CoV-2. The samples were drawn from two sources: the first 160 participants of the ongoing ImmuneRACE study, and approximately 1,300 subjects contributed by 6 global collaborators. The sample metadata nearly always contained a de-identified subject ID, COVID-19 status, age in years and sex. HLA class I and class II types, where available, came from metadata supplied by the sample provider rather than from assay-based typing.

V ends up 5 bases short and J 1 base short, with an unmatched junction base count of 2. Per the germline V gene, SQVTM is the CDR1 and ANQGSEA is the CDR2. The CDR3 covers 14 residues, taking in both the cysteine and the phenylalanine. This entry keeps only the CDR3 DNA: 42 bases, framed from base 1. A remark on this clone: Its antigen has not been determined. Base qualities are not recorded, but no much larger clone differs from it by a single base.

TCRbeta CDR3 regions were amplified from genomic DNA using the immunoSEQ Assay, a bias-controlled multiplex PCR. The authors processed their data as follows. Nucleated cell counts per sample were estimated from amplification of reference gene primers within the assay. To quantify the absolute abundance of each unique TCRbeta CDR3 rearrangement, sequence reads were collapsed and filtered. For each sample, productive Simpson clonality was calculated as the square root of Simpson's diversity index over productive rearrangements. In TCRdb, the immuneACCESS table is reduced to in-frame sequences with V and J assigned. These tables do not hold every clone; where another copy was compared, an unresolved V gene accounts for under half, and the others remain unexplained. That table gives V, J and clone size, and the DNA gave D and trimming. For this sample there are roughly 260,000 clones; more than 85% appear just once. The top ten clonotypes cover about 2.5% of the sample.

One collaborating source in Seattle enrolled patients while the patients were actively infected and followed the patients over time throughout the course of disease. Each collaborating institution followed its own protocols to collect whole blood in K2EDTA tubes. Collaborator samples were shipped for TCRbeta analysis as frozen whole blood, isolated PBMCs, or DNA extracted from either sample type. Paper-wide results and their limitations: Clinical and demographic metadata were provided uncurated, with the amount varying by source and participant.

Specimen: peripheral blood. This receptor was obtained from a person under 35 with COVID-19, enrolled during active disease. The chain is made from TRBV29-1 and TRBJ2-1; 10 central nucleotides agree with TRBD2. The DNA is TGCAGCGTTCGAGCGGGAGGGTCCTACAATGAGCAGTTCTTC. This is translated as CSVRAGGSYNEQFF.